Below are 24 T cell receptor beta chains sequenced from a single sample in a study of shared T cell receptors in the human thymus (dated by TCRdb to 2020 to 2023). Libraries were constructed by the immunoSEQ multiplex PCR assay. In TCRdb, the immuneACCESS table is reduced to in-frame sequences with V and J assigned. These tables do not hold every clone; where another copy was compared, an unresolved V gene accounts for under half, and the others remain unexplained. The sample table records about 660,000 clones; roughly 90% of these occur just once. In total, the top ten clones hold 0.0095% to 0.013% of the sample. These data were also reused for a study on human thymus T cells.

Material for sequencing was thymocytes. These receptors were collected from a boy under two years old with a congenital heart defect. Donor details come from another sample of the same person, matched by shared clones.

Written as DNA, the CDR3 is TGTGCCAGCAATCAGCCAAAACTAGTGGGGACCTACAATGAGCAGTTCTTC. Translated: CASNQPKLVGTYNEQFF. The chain has TRBV2 and TRBJ2-1; perhaps TRBD2 as D (5 bases). The CDR3 is 17 residues long. CDR1 is SNHLY, CDR2 FYNNEI, per germline. The V and J ends lost 7 bases and 2 bases respectively, with 21 bases between them.

The chain couples TRBV7-3 to TRBJ2-7; D not certain. Germline-derived CDR1 and CDR2 are SGHTA and FQGTGA. The CDR3 loop spans 13 amino acids. V was cut by 4 bases and J by 3 bases, with 10 bases left in between. The CDR3 DNA follows: TGTGCCAGCAGCTCCTTCCCGGGCTACGAGCAGTACTTC. The encoded protein is CASSSFPGYEQYF.

The V gene is TRBV27, the J gene TRBJ2-7, with a weak D call TRBD2 (5 bases). V lost 3 bases and J lost 0, with 12 bases in between. The CDR3 runs to 15 residues. Germline V gives CDR1 MNHEY, CDR2 SMNVEV (reference sequence). The CDR3, as DNA: TGTGCCAGCAGTTTCTTCTCGGGGAGCTCCTACGAGCAGTACTTC. Translated: CASSFFSGSSYEQYF.

The chain carries TRBV5-4 and TRBJ1-3, with a weak D call TRBD1 (6 bases). V was trimmed by 4 bases and J by 0 bases, leaving 23 bases between them. From germline, CDR1 is SGHNT and CDR2 YYREEE (reference sequence). The CDR3 runs 19 residues. Here the CDR3 reads CASSLYGGKGEGSGNTIYF. In DNA form, the CDR3 reads TGTGCCAGCAGCCTGTATGGGGGAAAGGGGGAAGGCTCTGGAAACACCATATATTTT.

This clone appeared a few times. The J gene is TRBJ2-3, the V gene TRBV19; D gene ambiguous. Germline V lookup: CDR1 LNHDA, CDR2 SQIVND (reference sequence). The CDR3 consists of 13 residues. V was pared by 6 bases and J by 4 bases, with 11 bases between. The CDR3 DNA sequence: TGTGCCAGTAGCTCCTCTGTCGCAGATACGCAGTATTTT. It encodes CASSSSVADTQYF.

The chain employs TRBV7-2 and TRBJ2-7; TRBD2 matches 12 bases. This CDR3 region has 15 residues. Germline V gene data show CDR1 as SGHTA and CDR2 as FQGNSA. Germline trimming cut 3 bases from V and 0 bases from J; bases unmatched to any gene: 0. The CDR3: CASSLTSGSSYEQYF. The CDR3 DNA reads as TGTGCCAGCAGCTTGACTAGCGGGAGCTCCTACGAGCAGTACTTC.

The DNA of the CDR3 is TGTGCCAGCAGTTTAGGACTAGCGGGATTAAGCATTCAGTACTTC. Its protein is CASSLGLAGLSIQYF. The chain recombines TRBV28 with TRBJ2-4; 12 bases match TRBD2. Germline V CDR1 and CDR2: MDHEN, SYDVKM. After removal of 2 bases from V and 9 bases from J, the junction contained 5 bases not matched to a gene. The CDR3 spans 15 residues.

The chain employs TRBV7-2 and TRBJ2-2; TRBD1 matches at 7 bases. This CDR3 comprises 17 residues. V lost 5 bases, J lost 2 bases, and 11 bases stayed unmatched. Germline V gene lookup returns CDR1 SGHTA and CDR2 FQGNSA. CDR3 amino acids: CASSVHPGQFNTGELFF. CDR3 in DNA: TGTGCCAGCAGCGTACATCCGGGACAGTTTAACACCGGGGAGCTGTTTTTT.

V and J are TRBV29-1 and TRBJ2-1; TRBD2 matches 10 bases. The J segment lost 8 bases and the V segment lost 6 bases, leaving 13 bases of the junction unmatched. This CDR3 has 15 amino acids. The germline CDR1 and CDR2 sequences are SQVTM and ANQGSEA. The CDR3 spells CSVGTSSGSCHEQFF. CDR3 DNA: TGCAGCGTCGGAACCTCTAGCGGGAGTTGCCATGAGCAGTTCTTC.

This chain uses TRBV5-6 with TRBJ2-5; D perhaps matches TRBD1 (7 bases). CDR3 length: 15 amino acids. The V end was cut by 4 bases, the J end by 5 bases, with 18 bases between. Germline CDR1 SGHDT, CDR2 YYEEEE. The CDR3 DNA sequence: TGTGCCAGCAGCCCTGCGCCAGGGGGGTTGGAGACCCAGTACTTC. Translated, it gives CASSPAPGGLETQYF.

This chain links TRBV6-1 with TRBJ1-3, with 7 nucleotides matching TRBD1. There are 15 residues in the CDR3. V gave up 5 bases and J gave up 8 bases; unmatched junction bases: 12. Germline lookup yields CDR1 MNHNS and CDR2 SASEGT. In DNA, the CDR3 is TGTGCCAGCAGTATCCGACAGGGTAGAAAGGACACCATATATTTT. Translated, it gives CASSIRQGRKDTIYF.

The chain recombines TRBV12-5 with TRBJ1-2, with 7 positions matching TRBD1. V gave up 3 bases and J gave up 0 bases; unmatched junction bases: 13. This CDR3 is 18 amino acids long. CDR1 is LGHNT and CDR2 is FRNRAP in the germline V gene. Here the CDR3 DNA reads TGTGCTAGTGGTTTCGATCCGGACAGGTTACCTACTAACTATGGCTACACCTTC. Translated, it gives CASGFDPDRLPTNYGYTF.

This sequence joins TRBV5-4 and TRBJ1-3, with 8 nucleotides matching TRBD1. This CDR3 contains 19 residues. Germline V gives CDR1 SGHNT, CDR2 YYREEE (reference sequence). V was clipped by 3 bases and J by 1 base; unmatched bases: 15. The CDR3 protein is CASSSVGQGKDSSGNTIYF. In nucleotides, the CDR3 is TGTGCCAGCAGCTCAGTAGGACAGGGTAAGGACTCTTCTGGAAACACCATATATTTT.

The chain employs TRBV30 and TRBJ1-3, with 7 bases fitting TRBD1. This CDR3 has 17 residues. The V and J ends lost 3 bases and 4 bases, in that order; junction bases with no gene match: 15. From germline, CDR1 is GTSNPN and CDR2 SVGIG (reference sequence). The CDR3: CAWSDQGTEWEGNTIYF. The CDR3 DNA follows: TGTGCCTGGAGCGACCAGGGGACAGAATGGGAAGGAAACACCATATATTTT.

This chain joins TRBV19 and TRBJ2-7, with TRBD2 matching over 9 bases. Germline CDR1 reads LNHDA; CDR2 reads SQIVND (reference sequence). J lost 2 bases, V lost 5 bases, and 10 bases had no gene match. The CDR3 runs to 16 residues. This CDR3 is CASSALVAGDTYEQYF. The CDR3 coding sequence is TGTGCCAGTAGTGCCTTAGTAGCGGGAGATACCTACGAGCAGTACTTC.

This clone has only one observation. The chain joins TRBV5-1 to TRBJ2-7, with 8 nucleotides matching TRBD1. The CDR3 loop spans 15 amino acids. Germline V gene sequence: CDR1 SGHRS, CDR2 YFSETQ. Trimming at V came to 0 bases and at J to 3 bases, leaving 5 bases not matched to a gene. CDR3 DNA sequence: TGCGCCAGCAGCTTGGAATGGACAGGGTTCTACGAGCAGTACTTC. It translates to CASSLEWTGFYEQYF. The entire variable domain, with the rest obtained from reference TRBV5-1 and TRBJ2-7, is as follows: KAGVTQTPRYLIKTRGQQVTLSCSPISGHRSVSWYQQTPGQGLQFLFEYFSETQRNKGNFPGRFSGRQFSNSRSEMNVSTLELGDSALYLCASSLEWTGFYEQYFGPGTRLTVT.

The V and J genes are TRBV19 and TRBJ2-2; TRBD2 aligns across 7 bases. CDR1 is LNHDA, CDR2 SQIVND, per germline (reference sequence). The CDR3 runs to 15 residues. V shed 9 bases and J 0 bases; nucleotides not matched to a gene: 7. The CDR3 DNA reads as TGTGCCAGCCAAACGGGACTAACGAACACCGGGGAGCTGTTTTTT. This translates into CASQTGLTNTGELFF. Supplemented by reference TRBV19 and TRBJ2-2, the full variable domain reads DGGITQSPKYLFRKEGQNVTLSCEQNLNHDAMYWYRQDPGQGLRLIYYSQIVNDFQKGDIAEGYSVSREKKESFPLTVTSAQKNPTAFYLCASQTGLTNTGELFFGEGSRLTVL.

The chain combines TRBV10-1 with TRBJ2-7; 10 nucleotides line up with TRBD1. The CDR3 extends over 18 amino acids. Germline CDR1 reads WNHNN; CDR2 reads SYGVQD (reference sequence). Trimming removed 4 bases from V and 3 bases from J; junction bases left unmatched: 15. CDR3 sequence reads: CASSVPSDRQGANYEQYF. CDR3 nucleotides: TGCGCCAGCAGTGTTCCGTCCGACCGACAGGGGGCAAACTACGAGCAGTACTTC.

This clone appeared a few times. Compared with germline, one end of the junction differs, possibly owing to a read error. The V and J genes are TRBV4-3 and TRBJ1-2; D might be TRBD1 (6 bases). Germline loops: CDR1 LGHNA, CDR2 YSLEER. The CDR3 contains 13 residues. This CDR3 is CASSQDGGDLTEF. CDR3 nucleotides: TGCGCCAGCAGCCAAGATGGGGGCGACCTAACTGAATTC.

This clone has only one observation. The gene calls are TRBV7-4 and TRBJ2-5; D perhaps matches TRBD1 (5 bases). Looked up from germline, CDR1 is SGHVT and CDR2 is SQSDAQ. The germline V and J ends were trimmed by 7 bases and 6 bases, with 18 bases remaining between them. This CDR3 region has 14 residues. In nucleotides, the CDR3 is TGTGCCAGCACCACCAGACAGCCTCCAAAGACCCAGTACTTC. Its protein is CASTTRQPPKTQYF.

The chain couples TRBV5-5 to TRBJ2-7, with 12 bases that match TRBD2. The CDR3 has 18 amino acids. Per the germline V gene, CDR1 is SGHKS and CDR2 is YYEKEE (reference sequence). Losses at the gene ends were 3 bases for V and 5 bases for J; bases not matched to a gene: 15. CDR3: CASSCRTSGEDFPNEQYF. The CDR3 nucleotides read TGTGCCAGCAGCTGCAGGACTAGCGGGGAGGATTTCCCCAACGAGCAGTACTTC.

V and J are TRBV29-1 and TRBJ2-4; 7 nucleotides line up with TRBD1. CDR1 SQVTM and CDR2 ANQGSEA come from the germline V gene. Trimming at V came to 4 bases and at J to 0 bases, leaving 6 bases not matched to a gene. This CDR3 spans 15 amino acids. The chain's CDR3 is CSVAGTEIAKNIQYF. CDR3 nucleotides: TGCAGCGTTGCCGGGACAGAGATAGCCAAAAACATTCAGTACTTC.

The chain combines TRBV6-4 with TRBJ1-1, with D hard to call. Trimming took 3 bases from V and 0 from J, leaving 8 bases between them. Germline CDR1 and CDR2: MRHNA and SNTAGT. The CDR3 length is 14 residues. The CDR3 reads CASSENSMNTEAFF. The CDR3 DNA is TGTGCCAGCAGTGAAAACAGCATGAACACTGAAGCTTTCTTT.

The chain uses TRBV11-2 and TRBJ1-4, with 9 bases identical to TRBD1. This CDR3 has 14 residues. Germline CDR1 is SGHAT and CDR2 is FQNNGV. The V gene end was trimmed by 5 bases and the J gene end by 8 bases; junction bases not matched to a gene: 6. CDR3 bases: TGTGCCAGCAGCCCCGGACAGGGGAAGGAAAAACTGTTTTTT. Amino acids: CASSPGQGKEKLFF.